A single sample gave rise to the 15 T cell receptor beta chains below, sequenced in a study of blood T cell repertoires in COVID-19. TCRdb's copy holds only in-frame clones and misses some; the assay was immunoSEQ multiplex PCR. Of roughly 230,000 clones detected, approximately 80% appear once; the ten largest clones hold just under 6.5%. Material: peripheral blood. All receptors come from an older woman with active or convalescent COVID-19.

The rearrangement links TRBV7-9 to TRBJ1-5; 11 bases agree with TRBD1. The junction had 3 bases not matched to a gene; V was cut back by 4 bases and J by 4 bases. Germline V gene lookup returns CDR1 SEHNR and CDR2 FQNEAQ (reference sequence). The CDR3 has 15 residues. The CDR3 DNA follows: TGTGCCAGCAGCTCGGGACAGGGGGAGAATCAGCCCCAGCATTTT. Translating it yields CASSSGQGENQPQHF.

The chain uses TRBV7-2 and TRBJ2-1; 16 bases line up with TRBD2. In germline, CDR1 is SGHTA, CDR2 FQGNSA. This CDR3 is 16 amino acids long. V trimming: 4 bases; J trimming: 8 bases; junction bases outside the gene matches: 5. The CDR3 here is CASSWAGTSGGDEQFF. DNA of the CDR3: TGTGCCAGCAGCTGGGCCGGGACTAGCGGGGGGGATGAGCAGTTCTTC.

The rearrangement joins TRBV27 to TRBJ2-1; 10 positions match TRBD2. The CDR3 extends over 16 amino acids. Germline values: CDR1 MNHEY, CDR2 SMNVEV (reference sequence). With 1 base clipped from V and 8 bases from J, the junction kept 8 bases outside the gene matches. CDR3 sequence: CASSLWDPSGSYEQFF. The CDR3 DNA sequence: TGTGCCAGCAGTTTATGGGATCCTAGCGGGAGTTATGAGCAGTTCTTC.

The V call is TRBV10-1, the J call TRBJ2-3; 11 nucleotides line up with TRBD2. Per germline, CDR1 WNHNN and CDR2 SYGVQD (reference sequence). This CDR3 is built from 18 residues. Trimming at V came to 6 bases and at J to 3 bases, leaving 14 bases not matched to a gene. The CDR3 DNA reads TGCGCCAGCAGCCCCTTAGCGGGGGGGCTCGAAGAAACAGATACGCAGTATTTT. Translation: CASSPLAGGLEETDTQYF.

The chain links TRBV7-2 to TRBJ1-2; TRBD1 aligns across 12 bases. There are 16 residues in the CDR3. Per the germline V gene, CDR1 is SGHTA and CDR2 is FQGNSA. Trimming cost V 5 bases and J 4 bases; bases outside gene matches: 8. CDR3 region: CASSPGGGQGAYGYTF. CDR3 sequence (DNA): TGTGCCAGCAGCCCCGGGGGGGGACAGGGGGCCTATGGCTACACCTTC.

This chain links TRBV6-1 with TRBJ2-2; 10 bases fit TRBD2. Trimming took 0 bases from V and 3 from J; bases not matched to a gene: 4. The germline CDR1 and CDR2 sequences are MNHNS and SASEGT. This CDR3 has 17 residues. CDR3 bases: TGTGCCAGCAGTGAAGCTAGCGGGGGGCCTGACACCGGGGAGCTGTTTTTT. Residues: CASSEASGGPDTGELFF.

The chain uses TRBV6-6 and TRBJ2-1; TRBD2 matches 9 bases. V shed 6 bases, J shed 8 bases, and the junction held 8 bases outside the gene matches. The CDR3 covers 14 residues. CDR1 and CDR2 from the germline V gene are MNHNY and SVGAGI (reference sequence). CDR3 sequence: CASRTSGSSDEQFF. CDR3 sequence (DNA): TGTGCCAGCAGGACTAGCGGTTCCTCCGATGAGCAGTTCTTC.

The chain combines TRBV4-1 with TRBJ1-4; D gene unclear. V was shortened by 0 bases and J by 0 bases, with 11 bases between the two germline ends. The germline CDR1 and CDR2 sequences are MGHRA and YSYEKL. CDR3 length: 17 residues. The CDR3 DNA reads TGCGCCAGCAGCCAAGATACGGGGTTTGCAACTAATGAAAAACTGTTTTTT. Encoded protein: CASSQDTGFATNEKLFF.

Note on this clone: The same CDR3 is also encoded by other DNA sequences in this sample. J is TRBJ2-1 and V is TRBV5-1; 14 bases fit TRBD2. V lost 4 bases and J lost 3; bases outside the gene matches: 3. From germline, CDR1 is SGHRS and CDR2 YFSETQ. CDR3 size: 16 residues. The CDR3 bases are TGCGCCAGCAGCCTCGGACTAGCGGGAGGCTACAATGAGCAGTTCTTC. Its protein is CASSLGLAGGYNEQFF.

This clone was observed at least ten times. This sequence joins TRBV19 and TRBJ1-5, with D maybe TRBD1 (5 bases). CDR1 LNHDA and CDR2 SQIVND come from the germline V gene (reference sequence). The CDR3 runs to 16 residues. The V end was cut by 4 bases, the J end by 0 bases, with 13 bases between. CDR3 sequence (DNA): TGTGCCAGTAGTACCCCAGGGTTTTATAGCAATCAGCCCCAGCATTTT. It translates to CASSTPGFYSNQPQHF.

V gene TRBV5-1 combines with J gene TRBJ1-3; possibly TRBD1 for D (6 bases). CDR1 is SGHRS and CDR2 is YFSETQ in the germline V gene. This CDR3 comprises 14 residues. V was cut by 1 base and J by 4 bases, with 9 bases left in between. Here the CDR3 reads CASSLQGLGNTIYF. Here the CDR3 DNA reads TGCGCCAGCAGCTTGCAGGGGCTGGGAAACACCATATATTTT.

The chain links TRBV5-8 to TRBJ1-4; 7 bases line up with TRBD1. Germline V gives CDR1 SGHTS, CDR2 YDEGEE. V trimming: 1 base; J trimming: 5 bases; junction bases outside the gene matches: 11. The CDR3 has 17 amino acids. In DNA, the CDR3 is TGTGCCAGCAGCTTGTGGTTCGGGACAGCCGCAAATGAAAAACTGTTTTTT. Encoded protein: CASSLWFGTAANEKLFF.

The rearrangement joins TRBV19 to TRBJ1-5; TRBD1 is a possible D gene (6 bases). This CDR3 is built from 15 residues. Germline V gene lookup returns CDR1 LNHDA and CDR2 SQIVND (reference sequence). V lost 6 bases and J lost 1, with 13 bases in between. The CDR3 region has the DNA TGTGCCAGTAGGTCCGGGACAAGGAGCAATCAGCCCCAGCATTTT. It is translated as CASRSGTRSNQPQHF.

This chain links TRBV28 with TRBJ2-5; TRBD1 matches 9 bases. Losses at the gene ends were 8 bases for V and 4 bases for J; bases not matched to a gene: 11. The V gene's germline CDR1 is MDHEN and CDR2 SYDVKM. The CDR3 covers 15 residues. The CDR3 here is CASSTGTGFGETQYF. The CDR3 bases are TGTGCCAGCTCGACCGGGACAGGGTTTGGAGAGACCCAGTACTTC.

This rearrangement joins TRBV3-1 (or the pseudogene TRBV3-2) to TRBJ2-5, with 8 bases lining up with TRBD2. Per germline, CDR1 LGHDT and CDR2 YNNKEL (reference sequence). The CDR3 extends over 13 amino acids. V lost 6 bases and J lost 6; bases outside the gene matches: 6. The CDR3 loop reads CASSSERGKTQYF. The CDR3 DNA reads TGTGCCAGCAGTTCCGAGCGGGGGAAGACCCAGTACTTC.